This TCR beta chain was sequenced in a study of cytomegalovirus exposure and HLA in healthy donors. Overall study results and limits: Sequencing had likely introduced a cluster of highly shared sequence variants as an artifact. Highest at DRB1 and lowest at HLA-C, TCR association rates differed among HLA loci in a later analysis. In a later analysis, the majority of CMV-associated beta chains seemingly showed HLA restriction.

Primers for the PCR totalled 60 Vbeta and 13 Jbeta. Clones were sequenced by immunoSEQ multiplex PCR, and TCRdb holds only the in-frame ones, with some missing. The sample has fewer than 150,000 clones; around 76% are singletons. As concerns this clone: Its target is not known.

CDR3 length: 15 residues. Germline V gene lookup returns CDR1 WSHSY and CDR2 SAAADI. The trim removed 6 bases at V and 3 bases at J, leaving 5 bases unmatched. The TCR was taken from a middle-aged man in good health and CMV-seropositive. Sequenced input: PBMCs. The V gene is TRBV10-2, the J gene TRBJ1-1; 12 bases map to TRBD1. The CDR3 coding sequence is TGCGCCAGCAGCGGGACAGGGGGCGGTTACACTGAAGCTTTCTTT. Amino acid sequence: CASSGTGGGYTEAFF.